This entry describes one T cell receptor (beta chain). Its antigen remains unidentified. Trimming removed 4 bases from V and 8 bases from J, with 10 bases in between. This CDR3 has 12 residues. The germline V gene has CDR1 SGHNT and CDR2 YYREEE (reference sequence). The data were obtained in a study of OX40 agonist ivuxolimab in advanced cancers. Study background: Patients undergoing dose escalation presented with hepatocellular carcinoma, melanoma, renal cell or head and neck cancer.

The table came from immunoSEQ multiplex PCR; TCRdb's copy has only in-frame clones and leaves some out. Among 20,000 to 25,000 clones, roughly 83% were seen once, and the ten largest hold approximately 51%. Study conclusions and caveats: Partial responders dosed at 0.1-3.0 mg/kg displayed clonal expansion ranking among the lowest. Averaged across samples, CD8+ T cells carried more expanded clones than CD4+ did.

This TCR came from an adult with an advanced solid tumor such as melanoma, head and neck, liver or kidney cancer. The chain is built from TRBV5-4 and TRBJ2-1, with D perhaps given as TRBD1 or TRBD2 (6 bases each). The source was CD4+ or CD8+ T cells sorted from blood, collected in a trial of the OX40 agonist ivuxolimab. CDR3 protein: CASSPGGDEQFF. The CDR3 DNA reads as TGTGCCAGCAGCCCCGGGGGCGATGAGCAGTTCTTC.